The clone carrying this T cell receptor (beta chain) was observed a single time. The sample comes from a study of blood T cell repertoires in COVID-19. On the study more broadly: The cDNA or gDNA used as material had been derived from T cells, B-cell-depleted T cells, or PBMCs.

Recruitment covered under 25 US areas and drew participants whose ages spanned roughly 18 to 89 years. Participant-reported clinical history was the basis for cohort assignment. CDR1 is SGHRS, CDR2 YFSETQ, per germline. CDR3 length: 15 amino acids. V was cut by 5 bases and J by 1 base, with 15 bases left in between. As originally analysed: Using reference gene primer amplification, nucleated cell counts were estimated. Clones were read by immunoSEQ multiplex PCR, and TCRdb kept only the in-frame ones, dropping some. Clonal size and the V and J genes are those of that table, whereas D and trimming came from the DNA. The data show 400,000 to 550,000 clones, about 85% seen once.

The sequencing input was PBMCs or T cells enriched from blood (not recorded which). The rearrangement joins TRBV5-1 to TRBJ1-2; D is unresolved. This clonotype originated in a woman aged 18-30 years with acute COVID-19. The CDR3 DNA reads as TGCGCCAGCAGGACCGGGTCCTATATTAACTATGGCTACACCTTC. This sequence encodes CASRTGSYINYGYTF.